The 23 T cell receptor beta chains below come from one sample, sequenced in a study of blood T cell repertoires in COVID-19. The method was immunoSEQ multiplex PCR; TCRdb's version includes in-frame clones alone and lacks a portion of them. The repertoire holds about 300,000 clones, just over 85% seen once, with about 4% in the top ten. Sequences were obtained from PBMCs or T cells enriched from blood (not recorded which). The receptors stem from a man under 40 who had recovered from COVID-19.

V and J are TRBV5-4 and TRBJ1-4, with D hard to call. This CDR3 spans 15 amino acids. Germline V gene lookup returns CDR1 SGHNT and CDR2 YYREEE (reference sequence). The ends were cut back, 4 bases at V and 8 bases at J, with 18 bases in the middle. The DNA of the CDR3 is TGTGCCAGCAGCCCCGAGAGGTCTCGGGGAGAAAAACTGTTTTTT. This translates into CASSPERSRGEKLFF.

The chain has TRBV5-1 and TRBJ2-1; 11 bases are a match to TRBD2. The CDR3 is 15 amino acids. The V gene end was trimmed by 4 bases and the J gene end by 3 bases; junction bases not matched to a gene: 3. Per germline, CDR1 SGHRS and CDR2 YFSETQ. CDR3 amino acids: CASSLTSGVYNEQFF. CDR3 DNA: TGCGCCAGCAGCCTGACTAGCGGGGTCTACAATGAGCAGTTCTTC.

In this sample, this clone turned up a few times. The V and J genes are TRBV9 and TRBJ1-6, with 9 nucleotides matching TRBD1. The CDR3 contains 15 residues. Germline CDR1 reads SGDLS; CDR2 reads YYNGEE. The V gene end was trimmed by 4 bases and the J gene end by 9 bases; junction bases not matched to a gene: 8. In DNA form, the CDR3 reads TGTGCCAGCAGCCCCGAGGGACAGGGAATTTCACCCCTCCACTTT. It specifies CASSPEGQGISPLHF.

The gene calls are TRBV5-6 and TRBJ1-6; the match to TRBD1 covers 10 bases. The length of the CDR3 is 15 residues. The germline gives CDR1 SGHDT, CDR2 YYEEEE. The trim removed 4 bases at V and 8 bases at J, leaving 6 bases unmatched. CDR3 residues: CASSVPGQGYSPLHF. In DNA form, the CDR3 reads TGTGCCAGCAGCGTACCGGGACAGGGGTATTCACCCCTCCACTTT.

This clone was observed once. The chain links TRBV25-1 to TRBJ1-1; 7 bases align to TRBD1. The V segment lost 8 bases and the J segment 6 bases; nucleotides outside the gene matches: 6. Germline V gene sequence: CDR1 MGHDK, CDR2 SYGVNS. This CDR3 has 12 amino acids. CDR3 in amino acids: CASSQGVAEAFF. As DNA, the CDR3 is TGTGCCAGCTCCCAGGGGGTCGCTGAAGCTTTCTTT.

The CDR3 DNA reads TGTGCCGCGGGTACAGGGGGTAACTATGGCTACACCTTC. It is translated as CAAGTGGNYGYTF. The genes are TRBV19 and TRBJ1-2, with 8 bases matching TRBD1. Germline V gene data show CDR1 as LNHDA and CDR2 as SQIVND (reference sequence). The CDR3 is 13 residues long. The trim removed 11 bases at V and 1 base at J, leaving 6 bases unmatched. Drawing the rest from reference TRBV19 and TRBJ1-2, the complete variable domain is DGGITQSPKYLFRKEGQNVTLSCEQNLNHDAMYWYRQDPGQGLRLIYYSQIVNDFQKGDIAEGYSVSREKKESFPLTVTSAQKNPTAFYLCAAGTGGNYGYTFGSGTRLTVV.

J is TRBJ2-7 and V is TRBV5-1; D might be TRBD2 (6 bases). The CDR3 runs to 15 residues. The germline V gene encodes CDR1 SGHRS and CDR2 YFSETQ. The V end lost 4 bases, the J end lost 2 bases, and 16 bases lay between the germline ends. The CDR3 nucleotides are TGCGCCAGCAGCGCTCCGGGACTGGCCGCCTACGAGCAGTACTTC. It translates to CASSAPGLAAYEQYF.

The rearrangement uses TRBV10-3 and TRBJ2-1, with 10 bases lining up with TRBD2. J gave up 8 bases and V 2 bases, and 9 bases lay outside the gene matches. Germline V gives CDR1 ENHRY, CDR2 SYGVKD. The CDR3 consists of 16 residues. The CDR3 spells CAISEGSGGAMDEQFF. CDR3 coding DNA: TGTGCCATCAGTGAGGGGAGCGGGGGGGCGATGGATGAGCAGTTCTTC.

J is TRBJ1-5 and V is TRBV6-5; 7 bases are a match to TRBD1. Germline loops: CDR1 MNHEY, CDR2 SVGAGI. The length of the CDR3 is 15 residues. V lost 0 bases and J lost 7; bases outside the gene matches: 6. CDR3 bases: TGTGCCAGCAGTTACTCGAGGGGGCAAGGCCAGCCCCAGCATTTT. Translation: CASSYSRGQGQPQHF.

This chain connects TRBV11-1 to TRBJ1-2; TRBD1 might be the D (6 bases). The CDR3 is 15 residues long. Trimming took 1 base from V and 3 from J, leaving 12 bases between them. Per the germline V gene, CDR1 is SGHAT and CDR2 is FQDESV (reference sequence). CDR3 bases: TGTGCCAGCAGCTTAGGAAGACAGGACTACTATGGCTACACCTTC. This codes for CASSLGRQDYYGYTF. Together with reference TRBV11-1 and TRBJ1-2, the CDR3 gives the full variable domain: EAEVAQSPRYKITEKSQAVAFWCDPISGHATLYWYRQILGQGPELLVQFQDESVVDDSQLPKDRFSAERLKGVDSTLKIQPAELGDSAMYLCASSLGRQDYYGYTFGSGTRLTVV.

This clone was observed a handful of times. V usage is TRBV5-1 and J usage is TRBJ2-5; 8 nucleotides align to TRBD2. Germline CDR1 is SGHRS and CDR2 is YFSETQ. The CDR3 runs to 16 residues. V shed 1 base, J shed 5 bases, and the junction held 10 bases outside the gene matches. Here the CDR3 reads CASSLSALAGTETQYF. The CDR3 bases are TGCGCCAGCAGCTTGAGCGCCCTAGCGGGCACGGAGACCCAGTACTTC.

This clone was seen once. The rearrangement links TRBV5-1 to TRBJ2-7, with a tentative D call TRBD2 (6 bases). Trimming took 0 bases from V and 3 from J, leaving 16 bases between them. CDR3 size: 16 residues. The germline V gene has CDR1 SGHRS and CDR2 YFSETQ. The CDR3 DNA sequence: TGCGCCAGCAGCTTGGCCTGGAGCGGAGCGGGCTACGAGCAGTACTTC. Translating gives CASSLAWSGAGYEQYF.

The J gene is TRBJ2-4, the V gene TRBV4-2; D uncertain. Germline assignment: CDR1 LGHNA and CDR2 YNFKEQ. The CDR3 is 16 residues long. V lost 4 bases and J lost 2, with 15 bases in between. CDR3: CASSPSWAGSKNIQYF. The CDR3 nucleotides read TGTGCCAGCAGCCCATCTTGGGCAGGCTCCAAAAACATTCAGTACTTC.

As to this clone: This same CDR3 is encoded by further DNA sequences in the sample. V and J are TRBV27 and TRBJ1-1; 7 bases are shared with TRBD1. Germline V gene data show CDR1 as MNHEY and CDR2 as SMNVEV (reference sequence). The CDR3 totals 13 residues. Losses at the gene ends were 5 bases for V and 1 base for J; bases not matched to a gene: 1. CDR3 sequence (DNA): TGTGCCAGCAGTCGGGACAGGAACACTGAAGCTTTCTTT. This codes for CASSRDRNTEAFF.

V is TRBV28 and J is TRBJ2-3; 7 bases are a match to TRBD2. The germline CDR1 and CDR2 sequences are MDHEN and SYDVKM. J gave up 4 bases and V 6 bases, and 7 bases lay outside the gene matches. This CDR3 is built from 14 residues. The CDR3 loop is CASRTIAGADTQYF. CDR3 nucleotide sequence: TGTGCCAGCAGGACCATCGCGGGGGCAGATACGCAGTATTTT.

The chain recombines TRBV24-1 with TRBJ2-5, with 11 bases fitting TRBD1. Trimming cost V 4 bases and J 4 bases; bases outside gene matches: 10. The germline CDR1 and CDR2 sequences are KGHDR and SFDVKD. The CDR3 has 17 residues. CDR3 sequence: CATSEGGQGVLRETQYF. The CDR3 bases are TGTGCCACCAGTGAGGGGGGACAGGGGGTATTACGAGAGACCCAGTACTTC.

The chain recombines TRBV21-1 with TRBJ2-5; TRBD1 reflects the table's D call only, with no check against the DNA. TRBV21-1 represents a pseudogene. CDR3 length: 15 residues. CDR3: CASSKGKQGPETQYF. CDR3 nucleotides: TGTGCCAGCAGCAAAGGAAAACAGGGGCCTGAGACCCAGTACTTC.

The chain employs TRBV24-1 and TRBJ1-1; D is possibly TRBD1 (6 bases). Germline V gene lookup returns CDR1 KGHDR and CDR2 SFDVKD. Trimming pared 9 bases from V and 0 bases from J, leaving 10 bases between. This CDR3 contains 13 residues. The CDR3 DNA sequence: TGTGCCACCTACGGGGACATGAACACTGAAGCTTTCTTT. Encoded protein: CATYGDMNTEAFF.

The CDR3 nucleotides read TGTGCCAGCACCCCCGGGGGTTTAGGGAGGACTGAAGCTTTCTTT. This codes for CASTPGGLGRTEAFF. The chain carries TRBV27 and TRBJ1-1, with a tentative D call TRBD1 (5 bases). This CDR3 comprises 15 residues. The V gene's germline CDR1 is MNHEY and CDR2 SMNVEV (reference sequence). Trimming pared 7 bases from V and 5 bases from J, leaving 20 bases between.

This clone was picked up one time. The CDR3 region is CATSDFHLAGVHEQFF. The CDR3 bases are TGTGCCACCAGTGATTTTCATCTAGCGGGAGTACATGAGCAGTTCTTC. The chain joins TRBV24-1 to TRBJ2-1, with TRBD2 matching over 10 bases. This CDR3 contains 16 residues. Trimming cost V 1 base and J 8 bases; bases outside gene matches: 7. CDR1 is KGHDR and CDR2 is SFDVKD in the germline V gene.

The chain recombines TRBV20-1 with TRBJ1-3, with a tentative D call TRBD1 (5 bases). The CDR3 has 11 amino acids. Per germline, CDR1 DFQATT and CDR2 SNEGSKA (reference sequence). With 5 bases removed from V and 8 bases from J, the gap between germline ends came to 10 bases. The DNA of the CDR3 is TGCAGTGCTGGAATGACAGACACCATATATTTT. This translates into CSAGMTDTIYF.

The gene calls are TRBV5-1 and TRBJ2-3; 7 nucleotides agree with TRBD2. The CDR3 consists of 14 residues. Germline V gives CDR1 SGHRS, CDR2 YFSETQ. V was clipped by 4 bases and J by 2 bases; unmatched bases: 4. The CDR3 nucleotides read TGCGCCAGCAGCGAGACTAGCACCACAGATACGCAGTATTTT. This encodes CASSETSTTDTQYF.

The CDR3 protein is CASSQFKQGLNSPLHF. Written as DNA, the CDR3 is TGTGCCAGCAGCCAATTCAAGCAGGGCCTTAATTCACCCCTCCACTTT. The chain is built from TRBV3-1 (or the pseudogene TRBV3-2) and TRBJ1-6, with D possibly matching TRBD1 (5 bases). Germline lookup yields CDR1 LGHDT and CDR2 YNNKEL (reference sequence). The V and J ends lost 2 bases and 6 bases respectively, with 14 bases between them. The CDR3 extends over 16 amino acids.